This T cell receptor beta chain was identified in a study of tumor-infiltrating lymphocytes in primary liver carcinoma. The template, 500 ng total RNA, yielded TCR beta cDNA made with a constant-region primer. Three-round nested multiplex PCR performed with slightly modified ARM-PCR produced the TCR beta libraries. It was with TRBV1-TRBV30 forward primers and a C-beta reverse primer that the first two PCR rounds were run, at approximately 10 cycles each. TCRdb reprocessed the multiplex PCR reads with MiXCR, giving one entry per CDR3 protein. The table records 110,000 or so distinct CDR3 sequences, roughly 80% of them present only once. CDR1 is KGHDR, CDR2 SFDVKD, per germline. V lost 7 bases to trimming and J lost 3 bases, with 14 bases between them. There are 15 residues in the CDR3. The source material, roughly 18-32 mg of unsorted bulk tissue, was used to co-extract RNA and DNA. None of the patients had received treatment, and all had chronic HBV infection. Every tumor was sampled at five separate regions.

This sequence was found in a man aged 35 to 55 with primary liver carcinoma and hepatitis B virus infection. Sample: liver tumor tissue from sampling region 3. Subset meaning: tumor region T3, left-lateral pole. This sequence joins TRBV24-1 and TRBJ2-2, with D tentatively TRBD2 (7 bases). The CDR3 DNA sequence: TGTGCCACCAGAGAGGGGGACTACGACACCGGGGAGCTGTTTTTT. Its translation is CATREGDYDTGELFF.